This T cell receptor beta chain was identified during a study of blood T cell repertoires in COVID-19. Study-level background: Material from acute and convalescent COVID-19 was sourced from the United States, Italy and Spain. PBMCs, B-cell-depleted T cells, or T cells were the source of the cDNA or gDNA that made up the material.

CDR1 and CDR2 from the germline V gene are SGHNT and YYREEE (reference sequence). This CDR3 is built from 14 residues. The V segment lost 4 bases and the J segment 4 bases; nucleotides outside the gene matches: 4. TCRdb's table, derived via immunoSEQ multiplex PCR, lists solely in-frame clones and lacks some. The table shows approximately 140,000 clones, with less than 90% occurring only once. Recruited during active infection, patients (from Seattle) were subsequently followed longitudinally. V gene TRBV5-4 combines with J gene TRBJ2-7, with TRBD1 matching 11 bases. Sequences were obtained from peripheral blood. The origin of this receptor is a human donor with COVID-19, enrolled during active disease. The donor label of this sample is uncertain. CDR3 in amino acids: CASSSGQGAYEQYF. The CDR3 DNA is TGTGCCAGCAGCAGTGGACAGGGGGCGTACGAGCAGTACTTC. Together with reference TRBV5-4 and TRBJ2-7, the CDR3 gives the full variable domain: ETGVTQSPTHLIKTRGQQVTLRCSSQSGHNTVSWYQQALGQGPQFIFQYYREEENGRGNFPPRFSGLQFPNYSSELNVNALELDDSALYLCASSSGQGAYEQYFGPGTRLTVT.